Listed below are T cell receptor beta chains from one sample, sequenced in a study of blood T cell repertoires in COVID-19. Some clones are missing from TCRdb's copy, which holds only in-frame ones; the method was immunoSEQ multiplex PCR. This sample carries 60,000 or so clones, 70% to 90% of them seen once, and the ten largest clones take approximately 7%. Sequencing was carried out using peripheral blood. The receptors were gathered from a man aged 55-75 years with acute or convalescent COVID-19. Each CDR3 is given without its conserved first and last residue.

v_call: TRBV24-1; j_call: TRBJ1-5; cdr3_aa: ATSDPRGSNQPQH
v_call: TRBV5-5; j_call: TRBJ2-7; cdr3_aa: ASSEEGTVQGEQY
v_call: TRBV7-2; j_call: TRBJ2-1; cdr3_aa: ASTLGQAVGYNEQF
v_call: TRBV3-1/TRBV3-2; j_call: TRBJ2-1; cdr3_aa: ASSHDLTVNEQF
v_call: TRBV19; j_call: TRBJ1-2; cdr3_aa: ASSSVSGSLGYT
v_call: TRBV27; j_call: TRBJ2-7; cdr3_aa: ASSRRTGMSSYEQY
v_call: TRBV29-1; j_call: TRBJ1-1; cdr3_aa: SAIGQGGGTEAF
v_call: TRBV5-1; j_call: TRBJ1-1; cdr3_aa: ASSLARVTNTEAF
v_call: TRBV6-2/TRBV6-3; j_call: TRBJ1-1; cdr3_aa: ASSYPESGNTEAF
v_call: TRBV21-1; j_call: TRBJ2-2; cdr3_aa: ASSNKGKPKNTGELF
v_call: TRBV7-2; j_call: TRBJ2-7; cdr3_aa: ASSPQRGRTYEQY
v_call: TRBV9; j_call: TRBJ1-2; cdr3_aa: ASSETGLYGYT
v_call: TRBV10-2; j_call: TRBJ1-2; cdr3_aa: ASSDRADYGYT
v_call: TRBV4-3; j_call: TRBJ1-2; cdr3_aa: ASSQDGGGSYGYT
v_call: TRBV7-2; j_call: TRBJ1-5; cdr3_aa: ASSSQIQPGSQPQH
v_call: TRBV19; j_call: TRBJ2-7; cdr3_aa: ASSLLPRQGRNEQY
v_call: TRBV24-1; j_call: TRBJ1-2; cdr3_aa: ATSDPGQGLVGYT
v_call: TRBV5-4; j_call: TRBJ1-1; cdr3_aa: ASSHDKNTEAF
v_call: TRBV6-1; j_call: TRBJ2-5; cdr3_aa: ASNLQETQY
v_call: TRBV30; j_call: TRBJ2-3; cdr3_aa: AWSPSVTDTQY
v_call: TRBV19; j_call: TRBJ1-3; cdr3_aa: ASSPLTGGIGNTIY
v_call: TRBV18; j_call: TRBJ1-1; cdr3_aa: ASSRISGFDTEAF
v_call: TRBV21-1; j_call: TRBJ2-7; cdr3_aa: ASSKALETAASSYEQY
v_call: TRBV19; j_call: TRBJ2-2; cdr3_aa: ASTGQGFAGELF
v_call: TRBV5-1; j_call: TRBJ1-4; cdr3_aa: ASSVTAEKLF
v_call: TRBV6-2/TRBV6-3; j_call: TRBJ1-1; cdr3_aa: ASSQGHPEAF
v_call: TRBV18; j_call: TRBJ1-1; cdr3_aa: ASSPPSVGNTEAF
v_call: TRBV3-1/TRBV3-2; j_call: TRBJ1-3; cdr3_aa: ASSHELGTGKSGNTIY
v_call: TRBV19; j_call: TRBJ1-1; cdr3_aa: ASEDRPTEAF
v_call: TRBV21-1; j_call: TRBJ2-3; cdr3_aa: ASSKAREGKTDTQY
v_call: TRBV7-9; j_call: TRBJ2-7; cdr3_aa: ASSPSSYEQY
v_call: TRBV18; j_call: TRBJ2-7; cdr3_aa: ASSPRQGGYEQY
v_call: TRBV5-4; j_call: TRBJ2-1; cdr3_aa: ASSFGTTAYNEQF
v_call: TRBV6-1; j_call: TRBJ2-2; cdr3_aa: ASSEPWGANTGELF
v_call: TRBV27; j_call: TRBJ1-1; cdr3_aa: ASSFGPDHTEAF
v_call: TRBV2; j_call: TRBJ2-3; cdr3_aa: ASSEGPDTQY
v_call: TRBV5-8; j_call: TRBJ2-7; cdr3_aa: ASSLPGLAGDEQY
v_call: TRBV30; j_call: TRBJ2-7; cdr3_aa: AWSNVYEQY
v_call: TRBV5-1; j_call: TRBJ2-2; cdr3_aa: ASSASDRGFANTGELF
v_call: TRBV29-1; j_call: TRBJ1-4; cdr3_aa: SVEAENGEKLF
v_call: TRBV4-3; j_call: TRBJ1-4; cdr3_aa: ASSQRGAPTNEKLF
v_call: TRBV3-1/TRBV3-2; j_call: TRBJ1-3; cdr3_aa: ASSHTTGVGNTIY
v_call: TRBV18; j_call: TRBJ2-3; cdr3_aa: ASSELFADRTGDTQY